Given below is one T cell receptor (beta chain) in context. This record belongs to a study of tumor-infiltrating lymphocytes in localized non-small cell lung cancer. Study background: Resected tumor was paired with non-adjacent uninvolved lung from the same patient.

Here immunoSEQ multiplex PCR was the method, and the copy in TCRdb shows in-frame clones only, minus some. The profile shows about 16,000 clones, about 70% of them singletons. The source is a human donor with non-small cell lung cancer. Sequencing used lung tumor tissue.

CDR3 sequence (DNA): TGTGCCAGCTCTAGAGACAGCTTCAATCAGCCCCAGCATTTT. It specifies CASSRDSFNQPQHF. The rearrangement joins TRBV28 to TRBJ1-5, with a weak D call TRBD1 (5 bases). V was clipped by 8 bases and J by 3 bases, with 14 bases between them. Germline assignment: CDR1 MDHEN and CDR2 SYDVKM. This CDR3 contains 14 residues.